Described below is a single T cell receptor (beta chain) sequence and its context. Its antigen is currently unknown. Germline V CDR1 and CDR2: MNHEY, SVGAGI. The CDR3 extends over 12 amino acids. Trimming shortened V by 4 bases and J by 7 bases, and 10 bases separated the two germline ends. These data are taken from a study of cytomegalovirus exposure and HLA in healthy donors. At the level of the study: The platform used for the 120 or so validation repertoires matched that of the approximately 620 first-cohort repertoires, a later analysis reported. Broader study findings: The investigators catalogued some 150 TCR beta chains as cytomegalovirus-associated.

Here immunoSEQ multiplex PCR was the method, and the copy in TCRdb shows in-frame clones only, minus some. The sample lists roughly 120,000 clones, roughly 86% occurring once. The chain has TRBV6-5 and TRBJ1-2; perhaps TRBD1 as D (5 bases). This clonotype was obtained from a man between 25 and 39 years old in good health and CMV-seronegative. The sequencing sample was made of PBMCs. The CDR3 DNA reads TGTGCCAGCAGTTCCTTAGGGGCTGGCTACACCTTC. Its translation is CASSSLGAGYTF.